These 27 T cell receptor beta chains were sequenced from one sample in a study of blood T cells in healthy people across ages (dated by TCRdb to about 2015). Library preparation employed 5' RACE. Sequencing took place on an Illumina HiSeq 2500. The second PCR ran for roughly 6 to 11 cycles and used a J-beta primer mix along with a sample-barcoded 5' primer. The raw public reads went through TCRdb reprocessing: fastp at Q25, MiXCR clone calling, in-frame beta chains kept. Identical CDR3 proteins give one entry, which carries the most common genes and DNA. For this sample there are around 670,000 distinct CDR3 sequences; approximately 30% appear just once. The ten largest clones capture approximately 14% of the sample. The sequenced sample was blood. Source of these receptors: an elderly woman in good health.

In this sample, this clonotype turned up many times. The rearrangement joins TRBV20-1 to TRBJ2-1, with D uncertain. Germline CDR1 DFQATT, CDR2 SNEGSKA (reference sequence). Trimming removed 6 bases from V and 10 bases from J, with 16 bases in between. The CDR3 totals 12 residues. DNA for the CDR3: TGCAGTGCCAGCGTTGGCGAATGGGAGCAGTTCTTC. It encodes CSASVGEWEQFF.

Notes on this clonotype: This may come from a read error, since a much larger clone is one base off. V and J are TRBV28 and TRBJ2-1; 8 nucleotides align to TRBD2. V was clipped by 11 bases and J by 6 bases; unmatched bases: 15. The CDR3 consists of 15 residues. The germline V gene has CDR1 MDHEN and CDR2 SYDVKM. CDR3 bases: TGTGCCTGCACTCCCGCGGGGGGACGGGGCAATGAGCAGTTCTTC. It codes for CACTPAGGRGNEQFF.

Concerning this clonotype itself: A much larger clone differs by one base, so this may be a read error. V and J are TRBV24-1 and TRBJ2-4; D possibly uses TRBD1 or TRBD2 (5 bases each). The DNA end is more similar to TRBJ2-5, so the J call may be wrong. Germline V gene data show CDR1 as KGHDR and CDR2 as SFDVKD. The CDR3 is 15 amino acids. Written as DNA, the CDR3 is TGTGCCACCAGGCCCTTCATGGGACCTCGAGAGACCCAGTACTTC. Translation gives CATRPFMGPRETQYF.

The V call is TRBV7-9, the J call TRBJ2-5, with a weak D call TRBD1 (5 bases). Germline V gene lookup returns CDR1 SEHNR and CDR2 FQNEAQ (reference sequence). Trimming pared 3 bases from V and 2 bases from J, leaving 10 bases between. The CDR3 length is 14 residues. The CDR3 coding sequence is TGTGCCAGCAGCTTTGACAGAGCTCAAGAGACCCAGTACTTC. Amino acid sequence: CASSFDRAQETQYF.

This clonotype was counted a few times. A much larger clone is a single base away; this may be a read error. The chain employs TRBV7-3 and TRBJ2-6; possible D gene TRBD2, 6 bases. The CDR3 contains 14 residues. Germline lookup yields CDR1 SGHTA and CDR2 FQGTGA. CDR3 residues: CASSRDSGANVRTF. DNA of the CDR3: TGTGCCAGTTCCAGGGACTCTGGGGCCAACGTCCGGACTTTC.

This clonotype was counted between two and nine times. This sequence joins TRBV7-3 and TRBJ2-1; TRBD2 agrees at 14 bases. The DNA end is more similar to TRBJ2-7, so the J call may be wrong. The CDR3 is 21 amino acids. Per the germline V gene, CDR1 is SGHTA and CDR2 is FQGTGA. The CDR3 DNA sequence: TGTGCCAGCAGCTCACCAATAAGACTAGCGGGGGGGCCGAGATCCTACAATGAGCAGTACTTC. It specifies CASSSPIRLAGGPRSYNEQYF.

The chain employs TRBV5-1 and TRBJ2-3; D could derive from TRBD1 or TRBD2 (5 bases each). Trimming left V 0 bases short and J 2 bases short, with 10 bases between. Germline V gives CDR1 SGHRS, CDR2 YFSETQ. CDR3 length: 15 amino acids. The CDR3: CASSLGVGDTDTQYF. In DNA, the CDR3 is TGCGCCAGCAGCTTGGGCGTGGGGGACACAGATACGCAGTATTTT.

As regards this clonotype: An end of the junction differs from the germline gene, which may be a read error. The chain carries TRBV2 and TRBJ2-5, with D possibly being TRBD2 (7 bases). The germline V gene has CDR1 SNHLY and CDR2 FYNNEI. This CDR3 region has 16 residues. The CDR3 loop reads CASGEGGWGGGETQYF. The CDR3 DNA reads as TGTGCCAGCGGTGAGGGGGGTTGGGGGGGCGGAGAGACCCAGTACTTC.

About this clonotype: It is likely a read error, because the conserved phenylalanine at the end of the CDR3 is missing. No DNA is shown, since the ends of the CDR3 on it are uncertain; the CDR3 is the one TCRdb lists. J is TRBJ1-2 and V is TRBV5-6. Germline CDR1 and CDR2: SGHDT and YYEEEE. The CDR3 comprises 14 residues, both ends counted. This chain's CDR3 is CASSLGDSNYGYIC.

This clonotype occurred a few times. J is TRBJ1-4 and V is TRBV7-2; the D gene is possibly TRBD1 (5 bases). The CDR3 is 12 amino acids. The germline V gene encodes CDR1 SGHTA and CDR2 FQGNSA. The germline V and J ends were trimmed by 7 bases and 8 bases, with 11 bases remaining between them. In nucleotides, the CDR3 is TGTGCCAGCACCTCCTGGGGGGAAAAACTGTTTTTT. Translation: CASTSWGEKLFF.

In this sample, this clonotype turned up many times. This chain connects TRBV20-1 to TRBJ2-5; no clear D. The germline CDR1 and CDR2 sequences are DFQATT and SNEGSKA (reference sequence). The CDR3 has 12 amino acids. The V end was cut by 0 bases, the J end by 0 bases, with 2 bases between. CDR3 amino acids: CSAREYQETQYF. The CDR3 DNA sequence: TGCAGTGCTAGAGAGTACCAAGAGACCCAGTACTTC.

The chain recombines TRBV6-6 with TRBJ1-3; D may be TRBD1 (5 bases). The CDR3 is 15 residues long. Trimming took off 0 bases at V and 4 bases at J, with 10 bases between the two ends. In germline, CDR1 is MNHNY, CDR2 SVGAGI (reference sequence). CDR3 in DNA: TGTGCCAGCAGTTACTCTGAGGGGCGAGGAAACACCATATATTTT. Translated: CASSYSEGRGNTIYF.

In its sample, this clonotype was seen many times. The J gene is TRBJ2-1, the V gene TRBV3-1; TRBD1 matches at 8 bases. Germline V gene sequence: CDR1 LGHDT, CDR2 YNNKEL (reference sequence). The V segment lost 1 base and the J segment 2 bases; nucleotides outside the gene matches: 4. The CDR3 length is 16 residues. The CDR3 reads CASSQGGQGPYNEQFF. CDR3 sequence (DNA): TGTGCCAGCAGCCAAGGTGGACAGGGCCCCTACAATGAGCAGTTCTTC.

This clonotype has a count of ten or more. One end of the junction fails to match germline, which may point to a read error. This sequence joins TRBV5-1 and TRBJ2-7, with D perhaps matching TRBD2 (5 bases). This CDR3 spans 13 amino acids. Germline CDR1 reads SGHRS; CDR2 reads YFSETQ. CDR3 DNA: TGTGCCAGCAGCTTAGAGGGCTCCTACGAGCAGTACTTC. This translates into CASSLEGSYEQYF.

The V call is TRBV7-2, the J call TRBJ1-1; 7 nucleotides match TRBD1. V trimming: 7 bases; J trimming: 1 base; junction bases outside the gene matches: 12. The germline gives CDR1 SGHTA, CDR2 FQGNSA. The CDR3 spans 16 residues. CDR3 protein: CASTSNRGWANTEAFF. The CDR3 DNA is TGTGCCAGCACCTCGAACAGGGGATGGGCGAACACTGAAGCTTTCTTT.

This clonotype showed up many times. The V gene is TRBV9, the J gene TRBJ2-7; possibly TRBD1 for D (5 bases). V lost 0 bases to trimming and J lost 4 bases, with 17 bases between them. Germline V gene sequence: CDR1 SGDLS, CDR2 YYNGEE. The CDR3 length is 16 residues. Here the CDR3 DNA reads TGTGCCAGCAGCGTAGTGTCTCAGGGAATGGAATACGAGCAGTACTTC. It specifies CASSVVSQGMEYEQYF. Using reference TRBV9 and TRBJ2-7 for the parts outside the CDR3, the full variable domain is DSGVTQTPKHLITATGQRVTLRCSPRSGDLSVYWYQQSLDQGLQFLIQYYNGEERAKGNILERFSAQQFPDLHSELNLSSLELGDSALYFCASSVVSQGMEYEQYFGPGTRLTVT.

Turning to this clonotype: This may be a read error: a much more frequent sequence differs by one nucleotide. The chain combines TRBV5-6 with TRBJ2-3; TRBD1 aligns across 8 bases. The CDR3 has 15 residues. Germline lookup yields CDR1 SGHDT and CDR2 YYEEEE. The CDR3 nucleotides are TGTGCCGGCAGCTTCGGGACAGGCAGCACAGATACGCAGTATTTT. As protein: CAGSFGTGSTDTQYF.

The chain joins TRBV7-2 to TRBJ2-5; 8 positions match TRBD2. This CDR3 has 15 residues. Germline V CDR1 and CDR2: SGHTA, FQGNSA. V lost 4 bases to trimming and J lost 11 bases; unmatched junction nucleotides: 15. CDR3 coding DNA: TGTGCCAGCAGCTCAGACAGCGAGCGGGGGAGTGAGCAGTACTTC. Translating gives CASSSDSERGSEQYF.

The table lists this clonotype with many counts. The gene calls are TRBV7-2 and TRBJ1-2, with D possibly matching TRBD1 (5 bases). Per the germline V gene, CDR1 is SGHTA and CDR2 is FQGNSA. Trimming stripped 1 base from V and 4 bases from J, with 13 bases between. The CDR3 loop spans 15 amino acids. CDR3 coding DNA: TGTGCCAGCAGCTTAGACTTAGGCAGGGTCTATGGCTACACCTTC. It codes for CASSLDLGRVYGYTF.

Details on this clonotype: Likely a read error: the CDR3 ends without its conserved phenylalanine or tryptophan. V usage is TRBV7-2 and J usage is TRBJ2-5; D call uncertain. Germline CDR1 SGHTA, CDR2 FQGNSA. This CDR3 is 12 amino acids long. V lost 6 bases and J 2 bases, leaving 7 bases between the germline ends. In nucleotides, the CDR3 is TGTGCCAGCAGTTTTTCTCAAGAGACCCAGTACGTC. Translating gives CASSFSQETQYV.

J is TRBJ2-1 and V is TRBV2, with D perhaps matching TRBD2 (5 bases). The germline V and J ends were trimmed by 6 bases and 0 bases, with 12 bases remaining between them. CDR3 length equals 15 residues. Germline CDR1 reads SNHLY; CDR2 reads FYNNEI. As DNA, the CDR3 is TGTGCCAGCAGGGACTGGAGAAGCTCCTACAATGAGCAGTTCTTC. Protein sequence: CASRDWRSSYNEQFF.

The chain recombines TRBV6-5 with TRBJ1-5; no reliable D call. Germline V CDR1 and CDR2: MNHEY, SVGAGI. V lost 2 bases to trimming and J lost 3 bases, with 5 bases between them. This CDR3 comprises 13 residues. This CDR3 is CASSYVLNQPQHF. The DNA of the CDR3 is TGTGCCAGCAGTTACGTACTCAATCAGCCCCAGCATTTT.

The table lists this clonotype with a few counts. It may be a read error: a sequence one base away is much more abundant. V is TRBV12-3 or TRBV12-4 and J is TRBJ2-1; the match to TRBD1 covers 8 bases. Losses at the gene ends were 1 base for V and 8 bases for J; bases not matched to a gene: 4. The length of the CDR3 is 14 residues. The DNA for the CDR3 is TGTGCCAGCAGTTTAGGGACAGGGTGCGATGAGCAGTTCTTC. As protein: CASSLGTGCDEQFF.

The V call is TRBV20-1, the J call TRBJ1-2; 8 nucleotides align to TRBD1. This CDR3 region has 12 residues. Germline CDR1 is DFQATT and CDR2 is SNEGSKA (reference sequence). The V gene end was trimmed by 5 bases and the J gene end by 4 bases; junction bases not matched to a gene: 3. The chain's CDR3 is CSAVGQGYGYTF. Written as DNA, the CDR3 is TGCAGTGCTGTTGGACAGGGCTATGGCTACACCTTC.

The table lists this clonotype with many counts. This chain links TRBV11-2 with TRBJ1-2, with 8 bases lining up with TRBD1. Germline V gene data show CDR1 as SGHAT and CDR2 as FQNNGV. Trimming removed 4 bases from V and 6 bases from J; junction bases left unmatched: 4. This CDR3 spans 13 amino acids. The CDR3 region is CASSSTGGDGYTF. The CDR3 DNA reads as TGTGCCAGCAGCTCTACAGGGGGTGATGGCTACACCTTC.

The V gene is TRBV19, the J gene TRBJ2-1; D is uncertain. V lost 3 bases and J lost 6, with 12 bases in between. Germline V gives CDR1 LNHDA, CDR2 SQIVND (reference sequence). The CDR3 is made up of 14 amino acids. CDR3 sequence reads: CASSIARGANEQFF. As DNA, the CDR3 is TGTGCCAGTAGTATCGCCAGAGGAGCCAATGAGCAGTTCTTC. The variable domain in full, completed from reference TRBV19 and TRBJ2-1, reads DGGITQSPKYLFRKEGQNVTLSCEQNLNHDAMYWYRQDPGQGLRLIYYSQIVNDFQKGDIAEGYSVSREKKESFPLTVTSAQKNPTAFYLCASSIARGANEQFFGPGTRLTVL.

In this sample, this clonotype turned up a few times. As DNA, the CDR3 is TGTGCCAGCAGCCCGGTGAAGGGCGGCGAGCAGTACTTC. Its translation is CASSPVKGGEQYF. The rearrangement links TRBV7-9 to TRBJ2-7; D not resolved. The CDR3 covers 13 residues. V was pared by 5 bases and J by 6 bases, with 14 bases between. CDR1 is SEHNR and CDR2 is FQNEAQ in the germline V gene (reference sequence). The full variable domain, with the rest looked up from reference TRBV7-9 and TRBJ2-7, is DTGVSQNPRHKITKRGQNVTFRCDPISEHNRLYWYRQTLGQGPEFLTYFQNEAQLEKSRLLSDRFSAERPKGSFSTLEIQRTEQGDSAMYLCASSPVKGGEQYFGPGTRLTVT.